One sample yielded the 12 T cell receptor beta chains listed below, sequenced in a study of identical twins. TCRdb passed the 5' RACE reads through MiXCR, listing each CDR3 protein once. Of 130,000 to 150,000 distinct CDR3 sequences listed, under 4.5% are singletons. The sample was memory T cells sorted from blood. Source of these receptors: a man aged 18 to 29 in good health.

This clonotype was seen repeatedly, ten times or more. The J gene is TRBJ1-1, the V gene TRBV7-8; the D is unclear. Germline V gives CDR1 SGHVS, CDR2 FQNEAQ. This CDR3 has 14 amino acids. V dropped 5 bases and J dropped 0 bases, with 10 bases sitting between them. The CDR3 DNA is TGTGCCAGCAGCCTCCAGAACCTGAACACTGAAGCTTTCTTT. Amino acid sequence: CASSLQNLNTEAFF. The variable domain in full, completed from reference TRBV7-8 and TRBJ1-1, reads GAGVSQSPRYKVAKRGQDVALRCDPISGHVSLFWYQQALGQGPEFLTYFQNEAQLDKSGLPSDRFFAERPEGSVSTLKIQRTQQEDSAVYLCASSLQNLNTEAFFGQGTRLTVV.

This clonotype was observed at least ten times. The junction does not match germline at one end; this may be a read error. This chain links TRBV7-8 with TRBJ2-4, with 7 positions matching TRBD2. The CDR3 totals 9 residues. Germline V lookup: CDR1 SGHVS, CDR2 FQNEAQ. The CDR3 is CASSVREGF. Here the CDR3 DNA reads TGTGCCAGCAGCGTAAGGGAGGGGTTC.

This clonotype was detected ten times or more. The CDR3 DNA reads as TGTGCCAGCATCCCCGGGACAGGTACCTACGAGCAGTACTTC. Its protein product is CASIPGTGTYEQYF. V and J are TRBV12-3 or TRBV12-4 and TRBJ2-7; TRBD1 agrees at 8 bases. CDR3 length: 14 amino acids. V dropped 7 bases and J dropped 2; count of bases not matched to a gene: 7.

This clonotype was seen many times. CDR3: CSAGTGQEKLFF. CDR3 DNA: TGCAGCGCCGGGACAGGGCAGGAAAAACTGTTTTTT. The chain combines TRBV29-1 with TRBJ1-4, with 9 bases fitting TRBD1. Trimming cost V 7 bases and J 8 bases; bases outside gene matches: 5. The germline V gene has CDR1 SQVTM and CDR2 ANQGSEA. The CDR3 loop spans 12 amino acids. Combining the CDR3 with reference TRBV29-1 and TRBJ1-4 gives the whole variable domain SAVISQKPSRDICQRGTSLTIQCQVDSQVTMMFWYRQQPGQSLTLIATANQGSEATYESGFVIDKFPISRPNLTFSTLTVSNMSPEDSSIYLCSAGTGQEKLFFGSGTQLSVL.

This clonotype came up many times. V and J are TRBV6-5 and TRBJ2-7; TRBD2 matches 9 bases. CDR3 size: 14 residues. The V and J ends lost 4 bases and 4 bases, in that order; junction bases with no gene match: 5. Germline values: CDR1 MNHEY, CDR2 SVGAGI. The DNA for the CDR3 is TGTGCCAGCAGTTTGGCTAGCGGGATGTACGAGCAGTACTTC. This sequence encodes CASSLASGMYEQYF.

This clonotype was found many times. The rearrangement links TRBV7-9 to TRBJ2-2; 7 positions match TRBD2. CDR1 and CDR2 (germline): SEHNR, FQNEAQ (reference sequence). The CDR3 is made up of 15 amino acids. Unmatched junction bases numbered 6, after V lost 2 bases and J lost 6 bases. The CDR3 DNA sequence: TGTGCCAGCAGCTTAAAAGCGGGGAGCGCCGGGGAGCTGTTTTTT. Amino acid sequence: CASSLKAGSAGELFF.

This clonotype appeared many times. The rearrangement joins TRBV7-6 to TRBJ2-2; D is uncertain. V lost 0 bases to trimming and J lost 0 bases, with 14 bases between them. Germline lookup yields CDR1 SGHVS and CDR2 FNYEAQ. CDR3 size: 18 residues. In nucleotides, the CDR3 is TGTGCCAGCAGCTTAGCCATTGTTCCCAGATCGAACACCGGGGAGCTGTTTTTT. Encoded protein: CASSLAIVPRSNTGELFF.

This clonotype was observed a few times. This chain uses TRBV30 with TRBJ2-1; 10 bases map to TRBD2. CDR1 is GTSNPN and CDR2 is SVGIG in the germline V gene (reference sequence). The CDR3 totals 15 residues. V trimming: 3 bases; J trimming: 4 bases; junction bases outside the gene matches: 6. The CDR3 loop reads CAWRPGTSEYNEQFF. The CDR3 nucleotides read TGTGCCTGGAGACCCGGGACTAGCGAGTACAATGAGCAGTTCTTC.

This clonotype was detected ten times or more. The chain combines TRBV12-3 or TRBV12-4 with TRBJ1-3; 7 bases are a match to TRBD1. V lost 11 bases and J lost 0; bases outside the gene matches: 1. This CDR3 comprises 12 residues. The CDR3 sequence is CAAGGSGNTIYF. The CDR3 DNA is TGTGCCGCAGGGGGCTCTGGAAACACCATATATTTT.

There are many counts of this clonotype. CDR3 amino acids: CASSPAGANQPQHF. As DNA, the CDR3 is TGCGCCAGCAGCCCGGCGGGGGCGAATCAGCCCCAGCATTTT. The J gene is TRBJ1-5, the V gene TRBV5-1; D is perhaps TRBD1 (6 bases). The germline gives CDR1 SGHRS, CDR2 YFSETQ. The CDR3 runs 14 residues. The ends were cut back, 4 bases at V and 4 bases at J, with 12 bases in the middle.

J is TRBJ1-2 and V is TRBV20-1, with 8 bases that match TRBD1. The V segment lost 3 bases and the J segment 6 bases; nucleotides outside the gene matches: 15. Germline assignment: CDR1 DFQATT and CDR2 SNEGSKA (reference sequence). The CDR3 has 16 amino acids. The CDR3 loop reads CSASPRARGRLDGYTF. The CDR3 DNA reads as TGCAGTGCTAGTCCTAGAGCCAGGGGGCGTCTTGATGGCTACACCTTC.

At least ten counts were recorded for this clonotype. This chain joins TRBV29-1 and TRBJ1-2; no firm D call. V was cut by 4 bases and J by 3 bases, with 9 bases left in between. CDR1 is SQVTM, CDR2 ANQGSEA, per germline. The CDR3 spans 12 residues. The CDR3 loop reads CSVGRSDYGYTF. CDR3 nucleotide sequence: TGCAGCGTTGGACGGTCAGACTATGGCTACACCTTC.